The rows below give T cell receptor beta chains drawn from one sample of a study of shared clonotypes between healthy human individuals. Clones were sequenced by immunoSEQ multiplex PCR, and TCRdb holds only the in-frame ones, with some missing. The table shows around 720,000 clones, with less than 80% occurring only once. Sample: memory CD4+ T cells sorted from blood. These TCRs come from a woman aged 30 to 39 in good health. CDR3s include the opening cysteine and the closing phenylalanine or tryptophan. Fields, in order: V gene, J gene, clone size, CDR3 protein. Not all rows give a size; the values are once, few, many and, for expanded clones, a class.

V: TRBV19; J: TRBJ2-3; size: .; CDR3: CASSITRGGTDTQYF
V: TRBV19; J: TRBJ1-5; size: few; CDR3: CASSTTKDRARSPNQPQHF
V: TRBV5-1; J: TRBJ2-6; size: .; CDR3: CASSLYGGDGANVLTF
V: TRBV2; J: TRBJ1-2; size: .; CDR3: CAGWGDRSFDYGYTF
V: TRBV7-6; J: TRBJ2-3; size: .; CDR3: CASSLGSGSTVDTQYF
V: TRBV5-6; J: TRBJ2-1; size: .; CDR3: CASSLVSGAVYNEQFF
V: TRBV28; J: TRBJ2-1; size: .; CDR3: CASTIGTTPYNEQFF
V: TRBV27; J: TRBJ2-5; size: .; CDR3: CASSLAKQETQYF
V: TRBV7-2; J: TRBJ2-7; size: .; CDR3: CASSYLQGEASYEQYF
V: TRBV6-6; J: TRBJ1-2; size: .; CDR3: CASQPSAVDYGYTF
V: TRBV5-6; J: TRBJ2-7; size: .; CDR3: CASSFSGHEQYF
V: TRBV10-3; J: TRBJ2-1; size: .; CDR3: CAISAGNEQFF
V: TRBV2; J: TRBJ2-5; size: .; CDR3: CASSEGVETQYF
V: TRBV6-5; J: TRBJ2-2; size: .; CDR3: CASSATSANTGELFF
V: TRBV18; J: TRBJ1-2; size: few; CDR3: CASSPEWSYTF
V: TRBV6-9; J: TRBJ2-5; size: .; CDR3: CASSLLAGVQETQYF
V: TRBV7-6; J: TRBJ1-1; size: few; CDR3: CASSFLNTEAFF
V: TRBV29-1; J: TRBJ2-6; size: once; CDR3: CSAETESGANVLTF
V: TRBV10-3; J: TRBJ1-2; size: once; CDR3: CAISEGDYGYTF
V: TRBV6-4; J: TRBJ1-2; size: .; CDR3: CASSETPDNYGYTF
V: TRBV4-2; J: TRBJ2-3; size: .; CDR3: CASSQAYTDTQYF
V: TRBV30; J: TRBJ2-7; size: .; CDR3: CAWSRTLSEQYF
V: TRBV5-1; J: TRBJ1-1; size: .; CDR3: CASSLDWGNTEAFF
V: TRBV30; J: TRBJ1-5; size: .; CDR3: CAWSQGLDQPQHF
V: TRBV7-2; J: TRBJ2-1; size: .; CDR3: CASSIGQSNEQFF
V: TRBV19; J: TRBJ2-7; size: .; CDR3: CASSTGTVLYEQYF
V: TRBV2; J: TRBJ1-5; size: .; CDR3: CASSGTGEAQPQHF
V: TRBV30; J: TRBJ1-2; size: few; CDR3: CAFTGTLTYYGYTF
V: TRBV7-8; J: TRBJ2-7; size: .; CDR3: CASSLSPQIVYEQYF
V: TRBV5-1; J: TRBJ2-1; size: few; CDR3: CASSLSSGSYNEQFF
V: TRBV19; J: TRBJ2-3; size: .; CDR3: CASSSASGRAQYF
V: TRBV11-2; J: TRBJ1-1; size: once; CDR3: CASSSGLLNTEAFF
V: TRBV2; J: TRBJ2-7; size: .; CDR3: CASSEMGTGSFEQYF
V: TRBV5-1; J: TRBJ2-2; size: .; CDR3: CASSLGASGTNTGELFF
V: TRBV29-1; J: TRBJ2-4; size: .; CDR3: CSVGLAGVENIQYF
V: TRBV11-2; J: TRBJ2-7; size: many; CDR3: CASSAQRDSYEQYF
V: TRBV5-8; J: TRBJ2-5; size: .; CDR3: CASSSGQGWETQYF
V: TRBV20-1; J: TRBJ2-1; size: .; CDR3: CSASFPRGQFF
V: TRBV18; J: TRBJ1-2; size: .; CDR3: CASSFTGAGYGYTF
V: TRBV4-2; J: TRBJ2-4; size: .; CDR3: CASSTGVAGGPKNIQYF
V: TRBV7-2; J: TRBJ2-5; size: .; CDR3: CASSFGETQYF
V: TRBV12-1; J: TRBJ2-7; size: few; CDR3: CASSFALAGVNEQYF
V: TRBV9; J: TRBJ2-3; size: .; CDR3: CASSVGAGWRTDTQYF
V: TRBV6-1; J: TRBJ1-2; size: .; CDR3: CASKRVKYYGYTF
V: TRBV2; J: TRBJ2-1; size: .; CDR3: CASSLAGGLFDEQFF
V: TRBV19; J: TRBJ1-5; size: .; CDR3: CASSIGGSNQPQHF
V: TRBV7-2; J: TRBJ2-1; size: .; CDR3: CASSQDADHNEQFF
V: TRBV11-2; J: TRBJ2-5; size: .; CDR3: CASSLGAGGLRETQYF
V: TRBV5-1; J: TRBJ1-1; size: .; CDR3: CASTLGTRGVWTEAFF
V: TRBV27; J: TRBJ2-1; size: .; CDR3: CASSLETGPPYNEQFF
V: TRBV5-4; J: TRBJ1-2; size: once; CDR3: CASSLSLGQGNGYTF
V: TRBV19; J: TRBJ2-7; size: .; CDR3: CASSIAPGQPYEQYF
V: TRBV13; J: TRBJ2-3; size: once; CDR3: CASSRRGGGSYVTDTQYF
V: TRBV7-8; J: TRBJ2-2; size: .; CDR3: CASSLLGRLNTGELFF
V: TRBV7-9; J: TRBJ1-1; size: few; CDR3: CASSSGSRGEAFF
V: TRBV19; J: TRBJ1-2; size: few; CDR3: CASIPSSGRRAMGYTF
V: TRBV6-1; J: TRBJ2-3; size: .; CDR3: CASLRGAGADTQYF
V: TRBV5-1; J: TRBJ1-2; size: .; CDR3: CASSLTGVRYGYTF
V: TRBV29-1; J: TRBJ2-2; size: .; CDR3: CSVDVGNTGELFF
V: TRBV27; J: TRBJ2-5; size: .; CDR3: CASKTGVKETQYF